Presented here are 13 T cell receptor beta chains from one specimen sequenced in a study of CD8 T cells in ankylosing spondylitis. TCRdb passed the 5' RACE reads through MiXCR, listing each CDR3 protein once. The sample consists of tens of thousands of distinct CDR3 sequences, over 5.5% of them appearing once. Input material: blood, either unsorted or a sorted T cell fraction (not recorded which). These receptors all stem from a male donor with ankylosing spondylitis or in good health (not recorded which).

This clonotype was counted many times. The chain carries TRBV5-5 and TRBJ1-5; D is unclear. Germline values: CDR1 SGHKS, CDR2 YYEKEE (reference sequence). The CDR3 is made up of 16 amino acids. V lost 4 bases and J 0 bases, leaving 14 bases between the germline ends. The CDR3: CASSPVGRASNQPQHF. The CDR3 nucleotides read TGTGCCAGCAGCCCTGTGGGAAGGGCTAGCAATCAGCCCCAGCATTTT.

CDR3 bases: TGCGCCAGCAGTGAGACGGCTCTCGAGCAGTACTTC. It is translated as CASSETALEQYF. The genes are TRBV10-2 and TRBJ2-7; no reliable D call. V was shortened by 2 bases and J by 6 bases, with 8 bases between the two germline ends. Germline CDR1 is WSHSY and CDR2 is SAAADI. The CDR3 extends over 12 amino acids.

The sample holds many counts of this clonotype. The J gene is TRBJ1-4, the V gene TRBV4-2, with D perhaps matching TRBD1 (5 bases). The CDR3 has 20 residues. Per germline, CDR1 LGHNA and CDR2 YNFKEQ. Trimming removed 2 bases from V and 7 bases from J, with 29 bases in between. The CDR3 region has the DNA TGTGCCAGCAGCCAACTGGGGGAGGGGACCCCACTTGTTATGGGTGAAAAACTGTTTTTT. This gives the protein CASSQLGEGTPLVMGEKLFF.

Concerning this clonotype itself: A much larger clone lies one base from this, so it may be a read error. The rearrangement links TRBV5-1 to TRBJ2-5, with TRBD2 matching 9 bases. V lost 3 bases and J lost 1; bases outside the gene matches: 10. CDR3 length: 17 residues. Germline assignment: CDR1 SGHRS and CDR2 YFSETQ. The CDR3 protein is CASSSPSGKSFQETQYF. CDR3 sequence (DNA): TGCGCCAGCAGCTCTCCTAGCGGGAAGTCTTTCCAAGAGACCCAGTACTTC.

This clonotype was observed many times. The rearrangement links TRBV20-1 to TRBJ2-7, with 8 bases lining up with TRBD2. This CDR3 region has 13 residues. Germline V lookup: CDR1 DFQATT, CDR2 SNEGSKA (reference sequence). The J segment lost 7 bases and the V segment lost 7 bases, leaving 12 bases of the junction unmatched. This CDR3 reads CSVSAGVSDEQYF. In DNA form, the CDR3 reads TGCAGTGTTTCAGCGGGGGTATCGGATGAGCAGTACTTC.

This clonotype was seen at least ten times. The chain links TRBV9 to TRBJ1-1, with 7 bases lining up with TRBD1. The length of the CDR3 is 15 residues. Germline V lookup: CDR1 SGDLS, CDR2 YYNGEE. Trimming at V came to 4 bases and at J to 2 bases, leaving 8 bases not matched to a gene. The CDR3 DNA reads as TGTGCCAGCAGCCACCGACAGGGAATTAACACTGAAGCTTTCTTT. Translation: CASSHRQGINTEAFF.

This clonotype was seen more than once but under ten times. The chain combines TRBV10-3 with TRBJ1-2, with D possibly matching TRBD1 (5 bases). V was shortened by 4 bases and J by 4 bases, with 13 bases between the two germline ends. The CDR3 runs to 14 residues. Germline CDR1 and CDR2: ENHRY and SYGVKD. CDR3 amino acids: CAISAQGGTYGYTF. The CDR3 bases are TGTGCCATCAGTGCTCAGGGAGGGACCTATGGCTACACCTTC.

Worth noting for this clonotype: Since a much larger clone is just one base distant, this may be a read error. The V call is TRBV19, the J call TRBJ2-3; 7 bases match TRBD1. This CDR3 spans 13 amino acids. The germline V gene encodes CDR1 LNHDA and CDR2 SQIVND (reference sequence). CDR3 loop: CASSGTGTDTRYF. The CDR3 DNA reads TGTGCCAGTAGTGGTACAGGGACAGATACGCGGTATTTT.

This clonotype was detected ten times or more. V usage is TRBV7-3 and J usage is TRBJ2-1; TRBD2 might be the D (5 bases). Trimming took off 3 bases at V and 0 bases at J, with 9 bases between the two ends. This CDR3 is 15 amino acids long. Looked up from germline, CDR1 is SGHTA and CDR2 is FQGTGA. CDR3 sequence: CASSFQRSSYNEQFF. CDR3 sequence (DNA): TGTGCCAGCAGCTTCCAGCGGAGCTCCTACAATGAGCAGTTCTTC.

In its sample, this clonotype was seen many times. DNA of the CDR3: TGCGCCAGCAGAATTTCCTCCTCTGGGGCCAACGTCCTGACTTTC. Protein sequence: CASRISSSGANVLTF. The J gene is TRBJ2-6, the V gene TRBV5-1, with D unclear. V was clipped by 5 bases and J by 0 bases, with 9 bases between them. Germline CDR1 is SGHRS and CDR2 is YFSETQ. CDR3 length: 15 residues.

This clonotype was detected many times. The chain combines TRBV10-3 with TRBJ1-4; a possible D gene is TRBD1 (5 bases). CDR3 length equals 13 residues. V lost 10 bases and J 8 bases, leaving 17 bases between the germline ends. The germline CDR1 and CDR2 sequences are ENHRY and SYGVKD. This CDR3 is CATTRDPTEKLFF. The CDR3 DNA is TGTGCCACTACCCGGGACCCTACCGAAAAACTGTTTTTT.

V and J are TRBV20-1 and TRBJ2-7, with D perhaps being TRBD1 or TRBD2 (5 bases each). The CDR3 has 14 amino acids. V lost 5 bases and J lost 9, with 23 bases in between. The V gene's germline CDR1 is DFQATT and CDR2 SNEGSKA (reference sequence). For the CDR3, the DNA is TGCAGTGCTTGGGAAGGGACGGCAGGGCTCGGGCAGTACTTC. Amino acid sequence: CSAWEGTAGLGQYF.

This clonotype was found many times. The rearrangement joins TRBV5-1 to TRBJ2-3, with D perhaps TRBD1 (5 bases). The CDR3 has 17 residues. The germline gives CDR1 SGHRS, CDR2 YFSETQ. Trimming shortened V by 4 bases and J by 5 bases, and 23 bases separated the two germline ends. In DNA, the CDR3 is TGCGCCAGCAGCCCCCGAGCTTCTGGACCGCAGGGAGATACGCAGTATTTT. Protein sequence: CASSPRASGPQGDTQYF.